This T cell receptor beta chain was obtained from a study of T-cell reconstitution after alpha-beta-depleted transplantation in children (dated by TCRdb to 2015 to 2016). At the level of the whole study: The study quantitatively tracked T-cell immune reconstitution after TCRalphabeta/CD19-depleted allogeneic hematopoietic cell transplantation in children using TCR repertoire profiling.

This clonotype was seen a few times. Its antigen has not been determined. No base quality information exists; no much larger clone differs at one position. From its cysteine to its phenylalanine, the CDR3 spans 16 amino acids. Of the read, only the CDR3 DNA is kept; its 48 bases are in frame from base 1. V lost 0 bases and J lost 3 bases; the stretch between them is 9 bases long. In the germline V gene, CDR1 corresponds to SGHVS and CDR2 to FNYEAQ. The method was PCR. These reads were obtained on an Illumina HiSeq 2500. TCR library preparation used molecular barcoding, with unique molecular identifiers applied to normalize quantification of the TCRbeta repertoire. Using fastp at Q25 and MiXCR, TCRdb reprocessed the public reads and kept productive beta chains. Every CDR3 protein is listed once, alongside the most common genes and DNA of its rows. In this sample the table shows 250,000 to 300,000 distinct CDR3 sequences, 9.9% of which occur a single time. Of the sample, around 10% falls within the top ten clones.

This TCR was recovered from a human donor who donated a stem cell graft to a child with SCID. Recombination linked TRBV7-6 to TRBJ2-6; possibly the D gene is TRBD2, per 5 matching bases. The material sequenced was PBMCs from the stem cell graft donor, taken from the stem cell graft. CDR3 loop: CASSLAHGVGANVLTF. The nucleotide sequence reads TGTGCCAGCAGCTTAGCCCACGGGGTTGGGGCCAACGTCCTGACTTTC.